This T cell receptor (beta chain) was sequenced in a study of control samples from healthy donors and cancer patients. The table came from immunoSEQ multiplex PCR; TCRdb's copy has only in-frame clones and leaves some out. Counted here are hundreds of thousands of clones, about four fifths occurring once; the ten biggest clones make up less than 15%. CDR1 is WNHNN and CDR2 is SYGVQD in the germline V gene (reference sequence). V shed 8 bases and J shed 1 base, with 17 bases lying between them. The CDR3 extends over 16 amino acids. The chain combines TRBV10-1 with TRBJ2-2; TRBD1 might be the D (7 bases). The specimen sequenced was PBMCs. This TCR derives from an older woman with lung cancer. The CDR3 coding sequence is TGCGCCAGCGGCGGCAGGGGGGAGTTGAACACCGGGGAGCTGTTTTTT. This gives the protein CASGGRGELNTGELFF.